This T cell receptor (beta chain) derives from a study of T cells after yellow fever vaccination. Study results and limitations: Reappearing after the booster were most of the clones from primary vaccination (around 96% CD4, 75% to 90% CD8).

V lost 1 base, J lost 8 bases, and 17 bases lay in between. Germline CDR1 reads PRHDT; CDR2 reads FYEKMQ (reference sequence). The CDR3 spans 16 residues. Template-switching 5'RACE yielded the TCR cDNA; a universal primer site and UMIs were added in the process. TCRdb re-called the 5' RACE reads through MiXCR, storing one row per CDR3 protein. The data hold some 320,000 distinct CDR3 sequences, with 4.1% observed a single time. A remark on this clonotype: Antigen: not known.

The receptor was derived from a man between 18 and 35 years old who received the YFV17D yellow fever vaccine. This specimen was PBMCs, taken 5 days after the yellow fever booster vaccination. The genes are TRBV13 and TRBJ2-2; D not certain. The CDR3 is CASSLDLGPRSGELFF. The CDR3 nucleotides are TGTGCCAGCAGCTTAGACCTTGGACCCCGGTCGGGGGAGCTGTTTTTT.